This TCR beta chain is from a study of blood T cells in healthy people across ages. Study at large: Capture by template switching was about one barcoded beta molecule per two T cells.

With a J-beta primer mix and a sample-barcoded 5' primer, a second PCR ran roughly 6 to 12 cycles. TCRdb processed the 5' RACE reads anew with MiXCR; each CDR3 protein has one entry. The sample has fewer than 1.5 million distinct CDR3 sequences, approximately 40% seen once; the top ten hold 7% to 9%. The CDR3 is 15 residues long. Trimming took off 7 bases at V and 6 bases at J, with 19 bases between the two ends. The germline gives CDR1 MNHNS, CDR2 SASEGT. Study-wide results and caveats: What prevented conclusive comparison of naive and antigen-experienced cells was that PBMCs were unsorted.

Caucasian, healthy and from Russia, the donors were aged between about 6 and 100. Per sample, a minimum of 6 million PBMCs were isolated. About this clonotype: Its matching antigen is unknown.

Sequences were obtained from blood. The V call is TRBV6-1, the J call TRBJ2-1, with D possibly TRBD1 on 6 matching bases. The sequence derives from a woman between 18 and 29 years old in good health. The CDR3 region has the DNA TGTGCCAGCACCGGGACGGCCACAGGGTCCAATGAGCAGTTCTTC. Residues: CASTGTATGSNEQFF.